Listed below are T cell receptor beta chains from one sample, sequenced in a study of blood T cell repertoires in COVID-19. Repertoires were generated with immunoSEQ multiplex PCR, while TCRdb's copy carries only in-frame clones and drops some. The table has under 200,000 clones, about 85% seen once. What was sequenced was peripheral blood. The receptors originated from a woman over 75 with acute or convalescent COVID-19. Each CDR3 is given with its conserved first and last residue. The D gene is left open where the match is weak. Clone size, where shown, is once, few, many, or a class for clones that have expanded.

J	V	size	D	CDR3	DNA
TRBJ2-3	TRBV19	NA	TRBD1	CASSPGQGVTDTQYF	TGTGCCAGTAGTCCGGGACAGGGGGTTACAGATACGCAGTATTTT
TRBJ2-7	TRBV27	NA	TRBD2	CASSQGLAENEQYF	TGTGCCAGCAGTCAGGGACTAGCGGAAAATGAGCAGTACTTC
TRBJ1-2	TRBV15	NA	TRBD1	CATSRDLRQGNGYTF	TGTGCCACCAGCAGAGATCTGAGACAGGGGAATGGCTACACCTTC
TRBJ2-3	TRBV18	NA	TRBD1	CASSLSGTGRADTQYF	TGTGCCAGCTCACTTTCCGGGACAGGGAGGGCAGATACGCAGTATTTT
TRBJ2-5	TRBV10-3	NA	NA	CATSPLPQETQYF	TGTGCCACCTCCCCCCTTCCCCAAGAGACCCAGTACTTC
TRBJ1-2	TRBV5-1	NA	NA	CASSLGHDQAGYTF	TGCGCCAGCAGCCTCGGACACGACCAGGCCGGCTACACCTTC
TRBJ1-2	TRBV4-2	NA	TRBD1	CASSQGDRGHYYGYTF	TGTGCCAGCAGCCAAGGGGACAGGGGGCATTACTATGGCTACACCTTC
TRBJ2-1	TRBV5-4	NA	NA	CASSLVGGPGNEQFF	TGTGCCAGCAGCTTGGTGGGGGGGCCTGGGAATGAGCAGTTCTTC
TRBJ2-7	TRBV3-1/TRBV3-2	once	NA	CASGLSGRLPYEQYF	TGTGCCAGCGGGCTCAGCGGGCGACTACCCTACGAGCAGTACTTC
TRBJ2-7	TRBV6-2/TRBV6-3	NA	NA	CASSSRTFFSYEQYF	TGTGCCAGCAGTTCCAGGACATTCTTTTCCTACGAGCAGTACTTC
TRBJ2-2	TRBV10-3	NA	TRBD1	CASGQGDTGELFF	TGTGCCTCGGGACAGGGGGACACCGGGGAGCTGTTTTTT
TRBJ2-1	TRBV30	NA	NA	CAWASYNEQFF	TGTGCCTGGGCTTCCTACAATGAGCAGTTCTTC
TRBJ1-5	TRBV2	NA	TRBD1	CASSRGVNQPQHF	TGTGCCAGCAGCAGGGGGGTCAATCAGCCCCAGCATTTT
TRBJ1-2	TRBV6-2/TRBV6-3	NA	NA	CASSPGRSRGYTF	TGTGCCAGCAGCCCAGGGAGGTCGCGAGGCTACACCTTC
TRBJ2-5	TRBV9	NA	TRBD1	CASSSSPGTGGRETQYF	TGTGCCAGCAGCTCCAGTCCCGGGACAGGAGGTCGAGAGACCCAGTACTTC
TRBJ1-5	TRBV19	NA	NA	CASSMGSGRDQPQHF	TGTGCCAGTAGTATGGGCTCAGGCAGAGATCAGCCCCAGCATTTT
TRBJ1-3	TRBV6-5	NA	NA	CASSQGNAGNTIYF	TGTGCCAGCAGTCAGGGAAACGCTGGAAACACCATATATTTT
TRBJ2-5	TRBV14	NA	NA	CASSWALAETQYF	TGTGCCAGCAGCTGGGCCCTGGCGGAGACCCAGTACTTC
TRBJ2-3	TRBV6-5	NA	NA	CASSFGTTPSYTQYF	TGTGCCAGCTCGTTCGGTACTACCCCCAGTTATACGCAGTATTTT
TRBJ1-2	TRBV12-3/TRBV12-4	NA	NA	CASSFRGGDSYTF	TGTGCCAGCAGTTTTCGGGGAGGAGACAGCTACACCTTC
TRBJ1-2	TRBV7-9	NA	NA	CASSPSGIYGYTF	TGTGCCAGCAGCCCCTCAGGAATCTATGGCTACACCTTC
TRBJ1-1	TRBV12-3/TRBV12-4	once	NA	CASSSRGNTEAFF	TGTGCCAGCAGTAGTAGGGGGAACACTGAAGCTTTCTTT
TRBJ1-1	TRBV5-4	NA	NA	CASSSPTSEAFF	TGTGCCAGCAGCTCTCCGACATCTGAAGCTTTCTTT
TRBJ2-5	TRBV5-4	NA	TRBD2	CASSLGLAGVQETQYF	TGTGCCAGCAGCTTGGGACTGGCGGGAGTACAAGAGACCCAGTACTTC
TRBJ2-1	TRBV29-1	NA	NA	CSVEEGYLSYNEQFF	TGCAGCGTTGAAGAGGGCTACTTATCCTACAATGAGCAGTTCTTC
TRBJ2-5	TRBV14	once	TRBD1	CASSQGTGVETQYF	TGTGCCAGCAGCCAAGGGACAGGGGTAGAGACCCAGTACTTC
TRBJ1-6	TRBV5-1	NA	NA	CASSSGQSNSPLHF	TGCGCCAGCAGCTCCGGACAGTCTAATTCACCCCTCCACTTT
TRBJ1-4	TRBV6-5	NA	NA	CASKASLNNEKLFF	TGTGCCAGCAAAGCGAGTCTCAATAATGAAAAACTGTTTTTT
TRBJ1-2	TRBV25-1	NA	NA	CASSEYATAPNYGYTF	TGTGCCAGCAGTGAATATGCCACAGCACCTAACTATGGCTACACCTTC